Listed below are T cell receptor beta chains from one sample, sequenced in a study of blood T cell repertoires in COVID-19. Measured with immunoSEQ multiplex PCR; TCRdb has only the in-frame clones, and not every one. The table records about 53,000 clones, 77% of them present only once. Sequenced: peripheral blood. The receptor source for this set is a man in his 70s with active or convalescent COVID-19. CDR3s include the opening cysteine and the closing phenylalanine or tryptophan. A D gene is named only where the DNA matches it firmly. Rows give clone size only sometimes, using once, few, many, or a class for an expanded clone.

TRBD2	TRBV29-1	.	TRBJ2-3	TGCAGCGTTGCGGCTAGCGGGAGCACAGATACGCAGTATTTT	CSVAASGSTDTQYF
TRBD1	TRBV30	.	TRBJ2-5	TGTGCTACAGGGGGCTTGAGGGAGACCCAGTACTTC	CATGGLRETQYF
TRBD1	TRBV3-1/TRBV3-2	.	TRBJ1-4	TGTGCCAGCAGCCCGAGGGACAGGGGTGAAAAACTGTTTTTT	CASSPRDRGEKLFF
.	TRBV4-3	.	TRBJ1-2	TGCGCCAGCAGCCGAGGCAGGGGTAACTATGGCTACACCTTC	CASSRGRGNYGYTF
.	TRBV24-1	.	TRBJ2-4	TGTGCCACCGCACAGGGTGGTGGTGCCAAAAACATTCAGTACTTC	CATAQGGGAKNIQYF
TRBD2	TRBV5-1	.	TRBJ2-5	TGCGCCAGCAGCGACTCGGGGGGTAGCCAAGAGACCCAGTACTTC	CASSDSGGSQETQYF
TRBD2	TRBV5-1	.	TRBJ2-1	TGCGCCAGCAGCTTGGAAAGCGGGGGGTACAATGAGCAGTTCTTC	CASSLESGGYNEQFF
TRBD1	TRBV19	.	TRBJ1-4	TGTGCCAGTAGACGGGGGACAGGGGGGTCCGGGGAAAAACTGTTTTTT	CASRRGTGGSGEKLFF
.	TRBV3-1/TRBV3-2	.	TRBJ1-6	TGTGCCAGCAGCCAGGACGGACTGTCACCCCTCCACTTT	CASSQDGLSPLHF
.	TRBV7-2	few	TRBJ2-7	TGTGCCAGCAGCTTAGCCTACAGCCACGAGCAGTACTTC	CASSLAYSHEQYF
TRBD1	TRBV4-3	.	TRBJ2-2	TGCGCCAGCAGCCAAGAAGGACAGGCTACGGCCGGGGAGCTGTTTTTT	CASSQEGQATAGELFF
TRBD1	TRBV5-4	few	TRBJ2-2	TGTGCCAGCAGCGGACAGGGGGGAACGAACACCGGGGAGCTGTTTTTT	CASSGQGGTNTGELFF
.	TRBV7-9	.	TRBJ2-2	TGTGCCAGCAGCCCCTACACCGGGGAGCTGTTTTTT	CASSPYTGELFF
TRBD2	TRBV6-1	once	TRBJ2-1	TGTGCCAGCAGTGAATGGACTAGCGGGGGACACATCAATGAGCAGTTCTTC	CASSEWTSGGHINEQFF
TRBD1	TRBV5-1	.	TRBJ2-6	TGCGCCAGCAGCCCGCGACAGGGACCATATTCAGGTGCCAACGTCCTGACTTTC	CASSPRQGPYSGANVLTF
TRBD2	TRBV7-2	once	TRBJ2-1	TGTGCCAGCAGCTCAATTCGGGGGGGCTTCAATGAGCAGTTCTTC	CASSSIRGGFNEQFF
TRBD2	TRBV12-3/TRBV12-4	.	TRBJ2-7	TGTGCCAGCAGCCCCCGCGGGGGGTACGAGCAGTACTTC	CASSPRGGYEQYF
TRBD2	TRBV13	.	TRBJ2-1	TGTGCCAGCAGCTTTAGCGGGAGGGTAGTCGATGAGCAGTTCTTC	CASSFSGRVVDEQFF
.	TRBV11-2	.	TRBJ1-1	TGTGCCAGCAGCCCCCCTGACAGGCCCAACACTGAAGCTTTCTTT	CASSPPDRPNTEAFF
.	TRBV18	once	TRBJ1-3	TGTGCCAGCTCACCACTCCAGTCCGGGAGCTCTGGAAACACCATATATTTT	CASSPLQSGSSGNTIYF
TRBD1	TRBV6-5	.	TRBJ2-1	TGTGCCACCAAGACAGGGGTAACATACAATGAGCAGTTCTTC	CATKTGVTYNEQFF
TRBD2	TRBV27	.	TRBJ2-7	TGTGCCAGCAGTCCGGCACGCCTAGCGGGAGGGCCTAGCAACTACGAGCAGTACTTC	CASSPARLAGGPSNYEQYF
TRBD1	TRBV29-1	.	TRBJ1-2	TGCAGCGTCGAGGCAGGGGGCGTCTATGGCTACACCTTC	CSVEAGGVYGYTF
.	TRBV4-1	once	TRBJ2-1	TGCGCCAGCAGCCAAGTAGACTTAACGACCTACAATGAGCAGTTCTTC	CASSQVDLTTYNEQFF
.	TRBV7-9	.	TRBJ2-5	TGTGCCAGCAGTCTTGCCCTACAAGAGACCCAGTACTTC	CASSLALQETQYF
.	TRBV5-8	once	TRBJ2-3	TGTGCCAGCAGTCCTACAGGGATCACAGATACGCAGTATTTT	CASSPTGITDTQYF
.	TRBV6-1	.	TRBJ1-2	TGTGCCAGCAGTGAATTTGTTGCGGGGGAAAATGGCTACACCTTC	CASSEFVAGENGYTF
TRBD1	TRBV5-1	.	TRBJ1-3	TGCGCCAGCAGCTGGGGACAGGGGGAAGCATCTGGAAACACCATATATTTT	CASSWGQGEASGNTIYF
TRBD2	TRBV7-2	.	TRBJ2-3	TGTGCCAGCAGCTTAGTCGGGACTAGCGGGGGCCGAGGGAAGTATTTT	CASSLVGTSGGRGKYF
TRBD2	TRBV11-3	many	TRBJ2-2	TGTGCCAGCAGCTTAAGTAGCGGGATAACGAACACCGGGGAGCTGTTTTTT	CASSLSSGITNTGELFF
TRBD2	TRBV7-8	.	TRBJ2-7	TGTGCCAGCAGACGAGGACTAGCGGACTACGAGCAGTACTTC	CASRRGLADYEQYF
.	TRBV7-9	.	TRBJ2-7	TGTGCCAGCAGCTTCCGGGACACCGAGCAGTACTTC	CASSFRDTEQYF
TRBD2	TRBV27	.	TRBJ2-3	TGTGCCAGCAGTTGGAAGGCTAGCGGGAGTACAGATACGCAGTATTTT	CASSWKASGSTDTQYF
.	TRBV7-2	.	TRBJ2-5	TGTGCCAGCAGCTTAGTTCGAGGGGGGGCGGGCGAGACCCAGTACTTC	CASSLVRGGAGETQYF
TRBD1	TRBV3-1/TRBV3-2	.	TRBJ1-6	TGTGCCAGCAGCCAAGACGGGACAGGGGGCGCGCATTCACCCCTCCACTTT	CASSQDGTGGAHSPLHF
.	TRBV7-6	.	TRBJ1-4	TGTGCCAGCAGTCCAACCGCAGGGACACCTAATGAAAAACTGTTTTTT	CASSPTAGTPNEKLFF
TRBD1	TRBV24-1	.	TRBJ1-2	TGTGCCACCAAGGCAGGGGGCGACCTTAACTATGGCTACACCTTC	CATKAGGDLNYGYTF
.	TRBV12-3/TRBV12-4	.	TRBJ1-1	TGTGCCAGCAGCTCGCGGGCCACTGAAGCTTTCTTT	CASSSRATEAFF
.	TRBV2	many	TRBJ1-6	TGTGCCAGCAGTGAGTCAGGCGACTCCTATAATTCACCCCTCCACTTT	CASSESGDSYNSPLHF
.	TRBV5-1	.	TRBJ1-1	TGCGCCAGCAAAGGGGGGGGCGAGAACACTGAAGCTTTCTTT	CASKGGGENTEAFF
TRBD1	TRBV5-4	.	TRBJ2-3	TGTGCCAGCAGCTCGGGGACAGGGGGCACAGATACGCAGTATTTT	CASSSGTGGTDTQYF
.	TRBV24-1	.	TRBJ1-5	TGTGCCACCAGTGCAGGGTTTAGCAATCAGCCCCAGCATTTT	CATSAGFSNQPQHF
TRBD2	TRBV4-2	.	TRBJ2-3	TGTGCCAGCAGCCCCGAACTAGCGGGGGTTAGCACAGATACGCAGTATTTT	CASSPELAGVSTDTQYF
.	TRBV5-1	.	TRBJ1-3	TGCGCCAGCAGCTTCAACAGCAACTCTGGAAACACCATATATTTT	CASSFNSNSGNTIYF
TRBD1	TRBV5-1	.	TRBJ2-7	TGCGCCAGCAGCTTGGGACAGGGGCTCTCCTACGAGCAGTACTTC	CASSLGQGLSYEQYF
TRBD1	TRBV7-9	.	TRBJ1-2	TGTGCCAGCAGCTTAGTGAGACAGGGGCGCGGGGGCTACACCTTC	CASSLVRQGRGGYTF
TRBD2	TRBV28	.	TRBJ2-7	TGTGCCAGCCATACTAGCGGCTACGAGCAGTACTTC	CASHTSGYEQYF
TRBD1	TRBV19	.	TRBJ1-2	TGTGCCAGCCGGACAGGGCACTATGGCTACACCTTC	CASRTGHYGYTF